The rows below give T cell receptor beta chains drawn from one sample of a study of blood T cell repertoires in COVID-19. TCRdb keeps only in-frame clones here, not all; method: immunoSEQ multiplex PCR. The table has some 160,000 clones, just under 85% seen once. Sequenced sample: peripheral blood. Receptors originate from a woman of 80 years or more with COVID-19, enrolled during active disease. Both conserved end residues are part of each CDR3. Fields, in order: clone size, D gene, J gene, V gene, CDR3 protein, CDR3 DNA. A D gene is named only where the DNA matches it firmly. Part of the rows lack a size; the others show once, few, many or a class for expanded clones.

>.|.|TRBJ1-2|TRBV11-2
CASSLGTVGGWF
TGTGCCAGCAGCTTAGGGACCGTAGGGGGATGGTTC
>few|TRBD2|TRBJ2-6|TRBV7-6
CASSLGGFTGANVLTF
TGTGCCAGCAGCTTGGGGGGGTTCACTGGGGCCAACGTCCTGACTTTC
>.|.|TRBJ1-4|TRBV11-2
CASSRTEKLFF
TGTGCCAGCAGCCGGACAGAAAAACTGTTTTTT
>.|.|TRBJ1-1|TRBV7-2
CASSSTPNSPMNTEAFF
TGTGCCAGCAGCTCGACCCCGAACAGCCCCATGAACACTGAAGCTTTCTTT
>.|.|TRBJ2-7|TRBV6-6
CASSQLGGLPSSYEQYF
TGTGCCAGCAGTCAACTTGGAGGTCTTCCTAGCTCCTACGAGCAGTACTTC
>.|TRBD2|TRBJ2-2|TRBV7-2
CASSRQPSGGANTGELFF
TGTGCCAGCTCGAGACAGCCATCCGGGGGGGCGAACACCGGGGAGCTGTTTTTT
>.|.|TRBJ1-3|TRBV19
CASRGSGNTIYF
TGTGCCAGCAGGGGCTCTGGAAACACCATATATTTT
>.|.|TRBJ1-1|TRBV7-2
CASSPQPNTEAFF
TGTGCCAGCAGCCCACAGCCGAACACTGAAGCTTTCTTT
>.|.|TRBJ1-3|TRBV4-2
CASSQDLEGGIGNTIYF
TGTGCCAGCAGCCAAGATCTTGAGGGGGGGATTGGAAACACCATATATTTT
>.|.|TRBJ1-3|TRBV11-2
CASSPRDSWEGNTIYF
TGTGCCAGCAGCCCACGGGACTCTTGGGAAGGAAACACCATATATTTT
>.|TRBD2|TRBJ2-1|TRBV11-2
CASSMAGLAGVDEQFF
TGTGCCAGCAGCATGGCGGGACTAGCGGGAGTTGATGAGCAGTTCTTC
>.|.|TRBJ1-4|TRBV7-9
CASSLLDTTNEKLFF
TGTGCCAGCAGCTTATTGGACACAACTAATGAAAAACTGTTTTTT
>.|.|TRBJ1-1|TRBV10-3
CAISETGETEAFF
TGTGCCATCAGTGAAACGGGGGAAACTGAAGCTTTCTTT
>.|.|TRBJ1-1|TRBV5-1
CASEAVPSGEAFF
TGCGCCAGCGAGGCGGTGCCCAGCGGTGAAGCTTTCTTT
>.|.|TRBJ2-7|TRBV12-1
CASSFAHRASGRKGYEQYF
TGTGCCAGCAGCTTTGCGCATAGGGCTAGCGGGAGAAAAGGGTACGAGCAGTACTTC
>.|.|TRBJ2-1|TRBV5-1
CASSLDRANEQFF
TGCGCCAGCAGCTTGGACAGGGCCAATGAGCAGTTCTTC
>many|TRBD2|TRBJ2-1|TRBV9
CASSVQGLGPDEQFF
TGTGCCAGCAGCGTACAAGGACTAGGGCCTGATGAGCAGTTCTTC
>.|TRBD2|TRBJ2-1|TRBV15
CATSGGLAGGEQFF
TGTGCCACCAGCGGGGGACTAGCGGGGGGAGAGCAGTTCTTC
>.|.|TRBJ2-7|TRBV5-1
CASSESGGHYEQYF
TGCGCCAGCAGCGAGTCGGGGGGACACTACGAGCAGTACTTC
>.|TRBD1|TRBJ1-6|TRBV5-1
CASSRGQGNSPLHF
TGCGCCAGCAGCCGGGGACAGGGAAATTCACCCCTCCACTTT
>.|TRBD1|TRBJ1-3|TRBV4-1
CASSHNRGRSGNTIYF
TGCGCCAGCAGCCATAACAGGGGGCGGTCTGGAAACACCATATATTTT
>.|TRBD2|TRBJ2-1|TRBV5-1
CASTPGLGTSGRNEQFF
TGCGCCAGCACCCCGGGTCTGGGGACTAGCGGGAGAAACGAGCAGTTCTTC
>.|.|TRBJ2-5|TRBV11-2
CASSLGEAETQYF
TGTGCCAGCAGCTTAGGAGAAGCAGAGACCCAGTACTTC
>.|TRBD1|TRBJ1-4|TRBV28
CATQLQGEKLFF
TGTGCCACCCAACTACAGGGGGAAAAACTGTTTTTT
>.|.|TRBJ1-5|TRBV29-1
CSVAATLGQPQHF
TGCAGCGTTGCCGCCACTCTCGGTCAGCCCCAGCATTTT
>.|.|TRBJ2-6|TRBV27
CASIFSGANVLTF
TGTGCCAGCATCTTCTCTGGGGCCAACGTCCTGACTTTC
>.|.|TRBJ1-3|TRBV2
CASSAWGGSLGNTIYF
TGTGCCAGCAGTGCTTGGGGGGGTTCGCTTGGAAACACCATATATTTT
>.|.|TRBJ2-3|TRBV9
CASSGRGSTDTQYF
TGTGCCAGCAGCGGCAGGGGTAGCACAGATACGCAGTATTTT
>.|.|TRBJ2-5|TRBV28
CASTRQGVETQYF
TGTGCCAGCACCAGGCAGGGCGTTGAGACCCAGTACTTC
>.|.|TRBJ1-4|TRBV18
CASSTPAGQQLFF
TGTGCCAGCTCAACCCCCGCCGGACAGCAACTGTTTTTT
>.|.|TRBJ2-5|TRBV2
CASSEQGIEETQYF
TGTGCCAGCAGCGAACAGGGTATTGAGGAGACCCAGTACTTC
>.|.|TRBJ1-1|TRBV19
CASTPEAGRTEAFF
TGTGCCAGTACCCCCGAGGCAGGGAGGACTGAAGCTTTCTTT
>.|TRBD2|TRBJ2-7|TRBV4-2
CASSQEGLATPEQYF
TGTGCCAGCAGCCAAGAGGGACTAGCTACCCCAGAGCAGTACTTC
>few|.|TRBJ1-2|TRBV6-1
CASSEEVYVNYGYTF
TGTGCCAGCAGTGAAGAAGTCTACGTAAACTATGGCTACACCTTC
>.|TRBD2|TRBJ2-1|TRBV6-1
CASSDHQRGYNEQFF
TGTGCCAGCAGTGACCATCAGCGGGGGTACAATGAGCAGTTCTTC
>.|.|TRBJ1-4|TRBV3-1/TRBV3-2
CASSQDSYNEKLFF
TGTGCCAGCAGCCAAGATTCCTATAATGAAAAACTGTTTTTT
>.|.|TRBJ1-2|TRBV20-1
CSASTANYGYTF
TGCAGTGCTAGTACAGCTAACTATGGCTACACCTTC
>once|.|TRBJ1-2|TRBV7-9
CASSWDWAGGYTF
TGTGCCAGCAGCTGGGACTGGGCTGGCGGCTACACCTTC
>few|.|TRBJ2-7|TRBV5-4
CASSGSGDLGYEQYF
TGTGCCAGCAGCGGGTCGGGGGATCTGGGCTACGAGCAGTACTTC
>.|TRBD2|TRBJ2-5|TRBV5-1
CASSFLFPAGVSETQYF
TGCGCCAGCAGCTTCCTCTTCCCAGCGGGAGTATCAGAGACCCAGTACTTC
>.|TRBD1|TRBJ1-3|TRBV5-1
CASSRRGTGSGNTIYF
TGCGCCAGCAGCCGGAGGGGGACAGGGTCCGGAAACACCATATATTTT
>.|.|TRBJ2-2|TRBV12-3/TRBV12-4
CASSPGVTGELFF
TGTGCCAGCAGTCCAGGGGTGACCGGGGAGCTGTTTTTT
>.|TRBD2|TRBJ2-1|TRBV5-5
CASSLIIAGEFEQFF
TGTGCCAGCAGTCTGATCATTGCGGGGGAGTTTGAGCAGTTCTTC
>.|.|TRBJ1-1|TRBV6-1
CASSEGEFGAFF
TGTGCCAGCAGTGAAGGGGAGTTTGGAGCTTTCTTT
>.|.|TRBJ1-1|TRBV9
CASSVDQYTEAFF
TGTGCCAGCAGCGTAGATCAGTACACTGAAGCTTTCTTT
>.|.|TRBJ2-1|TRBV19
CASSIDRGSGEQFF
TGTGCCAGTAGTATAGACAGGGGTTCAGGGGAGCAGTTCTTC
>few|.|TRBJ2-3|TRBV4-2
CASSPRARQTDTQYF
TGTGCCAGCAGCCCCCGCGCCCGACAAACAGATACGCAGTATTTT
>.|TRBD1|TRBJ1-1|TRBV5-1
CASSGRTGENTEAFF
TGCGCCAGCAGCGGAAGGACAGGAGAGAACACTGAAGCTTTCTTT